Each of the 28 T cell receptor beta chains below was sequenced from the same sample in a study of T-cell memory formation after mild COVID-19. TCRdb re-analysed the 5' RACE reads in MiXCR, keeping a single row per CDR3 protein. There are roughly 610,000 distinct CDR3 sequences in the sample; around a sixth occur only once, and approximately 8.1% lies in the top ten. Sequencing was performed on PBMCs or a T cell subset sorted from them (not recorded which). These receptors were taken from an adult woman who had mild COVID-19 (a few samples of this study predate the infection). Cell type and time point are not known.

The chain joins TRBV12-3 or TRBV12-4 to TRBJ2-5; a weak D match, TRBD2 (5 bases). CDR3 length equals 13 residues. Trimming cost V 6 bases and J 7 bases, with 15 bases left between them. CDR3 in DNA: TGTGCCAGCAGCCTCTCGGCGGCGGGGACCCAGTACTTC. As protein: CASSLSAAGTQYF.

V usage is TRBV2 and J usage is TRBJ2-5; 8 nucleotides line up with TRBD1. V lost 8 bases, J lost 3 bases, and 8 bases stayed unmatched. The CDR3 covers 14 residues. Germline-derived CDR1 and CDR2 are SNHLY and FYNNEI. The CDR3 loop reads CASLEDRVEETQYF. DNA of the CDR3: TGTGCCAGCCTTGAGGACAGGGTCGAAGAGACCCAGTACTTC. Together with reference TRBV2 and TRBJ2-5, the CDR3 gives the full variable domain: EPEVTQTPSHQVTQMGQEVILRCVPISNHLYFYWYRQILGQKVEFLVSFYNNEISEKSEIFDDQFSVERPDGSNFTLKIRSTKLEDSAMYFCASLEDRVEETQYFGPGTRLLVL.

This chain links TRBV7-6 with TRBJ1-5; D gene unclear. Looked up from germline, CDR1 is SGHVS and CDR2 is FNYEAQ. The CDR3 runs to 15 residues. Deletions cut 1 base from V and 6 bases from J, with 13 bases between. Here the CDR3 DNA reads TGTGCCAGCAGCTTAGAGGCTCGTTGGAGTCAGCCCCAGCATTTT. Its protein is CASSLEARWSQPQHF.

This rearrangement joins TRBV11-2 to TRBJ2-2; D unresolved. CDR3 length: 14 amino acids. V was clipped by 5 bases and J by 4 bases, with 11 bases between them. Per germline, CDR1 SGHAT and CDR2 FQNNGV. The CDR3 bases are TGTGCCAGCAGCCCCAGAGCCGGCACCGGGGAGCTGTTTTTT. This codes for CASSPRAGTGELFF. Supplemented by reference TRBV11-2 and TRBJ2-2, the full variable domain reads EAGVAQSPRYKIIEKRQSVAFWCNPISGHATLYWYQQILGQGPKLLIQFQNNGVVDDSQLPKDRFSAERLKGVDSTLKIQPAKLEDSAVYLCASSPRAGTGELFFGEGSRLTVL.

This clonotype was detected a few times. The germline gene is not matched at one end of the junction; a read error may be the cause. The chain combines TRBV6-1 with TRBJ1-2; TRBD1 is a possible D gene (5 bases). The CDR3 is 13 amino acids. Per the germline V gene, CDR1 is MNHNS and CDR2 is SASEGT. The DNA of the CDR3 is TGTGCCAGCTTAGACGACAGTTACTACGGCTACACCTTC. Its translation is CASLDDSYYGYTF.

This clonotype was observed at least ten times. The chain has TRBV7-2 and TRBJ1-1; no firm D call. This CDR3 has 14 amino acids. The germline V gene encodes CDR1 SGHTA and CDR2 FQGNSA. Trimming cost V 3 bases and J 4 bases, with 12 bases left between them. The CDR3 DNA reads as TGTGCCAGCAGCTTTTCGGGGTTTAGCACTGAAGCTTTCTTT. Encoded protein: CASSFSGFSTEAFF.

The gene calls are TRBV20-1 and TRBJ2-5, with D uncertain. Trimming left V 1 base short and J 13 bases short, with 7 bases between. The CDR3 extends over 9 amino acids. Per the germline V gene, CDR1 is DFQATT and CDR2 is SNEGSKA (reference sequence). The DNA of the CDR3 is TGCAGTGCTAGAGTCCCAGGGTACTTC. Protein product: CSARVPGYF.

This clonotype was seen only a few times. V usage is TRBV9 and J usage is TRBJ1-2, with D perhaps matching TRBD1 (6 bases). Trimming took off 0 bases at V and 7 bases at J, with 13 bases between the two ends. The germline V gene encodes CDR1 SGDLS and CDR2 YYNGEE. CDR3 size: 14 residues. The CDR3 nucleotides are TGTGCCAGCAGCGTAGGGGGGGCGCAAGGTGGCTACACCTTC. Translated, it gives CASSVGGAQGGYTF.

This clonotype was seen a few times. V gene TRBV30 combines with J gene TRBJ1-1; TRBD1 matches at 7 bases. The V segment lost 2 bases and the J segment 3 bases; nucleotides outside the gene matches: 12. In germline, CDR1 is GTSNPN, CDR2 SVGIG (reference sequence). This CDR3 contains 16 residues. CDR3 DNA: TGTGCCTGGAGTACCCTCGGGACAGTTTTGGACACTGAAGCTTTCTTT. Protein product: CAWSTLGTVLDTEAFF.

This clonotype was counted a few times. This sequence joins TRBV19 and TRBJ1-3; D unresolved. The V end was cut by 3 bases, the J end by 0 bases, with 15 bases between. CDR1 is LNHDA and CDR2 is SQIVND in the germline V gene (reference sequence). The CDR3 is 17 residues long. The CDR3: CASSMSRVILSGNTIYF. In nucleotides, the CDR3 is TGTGCCAGTAGTATGAGTAGGGTGATTCTCTCTGGAAACACCATATATTTT. Full variable domain (missing parts from reference TRBV19 and TRBJ1-3): DGGITQSPKYLFRKEGQNVTLSCEQNLNHDAMYWYRQDPGQGLRLIYYSQIVNDFQKGDIAEGYSVSREKKESFPLTVTSAQKNPTAFYLCASSMSRVILSGNTIYFGEGSWLTVV.

The V call is TRBV29-1, the J call TRBJ2-5, with TRBD1 matching over 7 bases. The junction had 7 bases not matched to a gene; V was cut back by 4 bases and J by 5 bases. The germline gives CDR1 SQVTM, CDR2 ANQGSEA. This CDR3 has 13 amino acids. Here the CDR3 DNA reads TGCAGCGTTGGACAGACAGGGCCCGAGACCCAGTACTTC. It is translated as CSVGQTGPETQYF. The full variable domain, with the rest looked up from reference TRBV29-1 and TRBJ2-5, is SAVISQKPSRDICQRGTSLTIQCQVDSQVTMMFWYRQQPGQSLTLIATANQGSEATYESGFVIDKFPISRPNLTFSTLTVSNMSPEDSSIYLCSVGQTGPETQYFGPGTRLLVL.

The V gene is TRBV5-6, the J gene TRBJ2-7; 12 positions match TRBD1. V gave up 5 bases and J gave up 3 bases; unmatched junction bases: 6. This CDR3 is built from 15 residues. The V gene's germline CDR1 is SGHDT and CDR2 YYEEEE. This CDR3 is CASRVRDRGLYEQYF. The DNA for the CDR3 is TGTGCCAGCAGGGTCCGGGACAGGGGGCTCTACGAGCAGTACTTC. The full variable domain, its missing parts supplied by reference TRBV5-6 and TRBJ2-7, is DAGVTQSPTHLIKTRGQQVTLRCSPKSGHDTVSWYQQALGQGPQFIFQYYEEEERQRGNFPDRFSGHQFPNYSSELNVNALLLGDSALYLCASRVRDRGLYEQYFGPGTRLTVT.

A few counts support this clonotype. The chain carries TRBV15 and TRBJ2-3, with D perhaps TRBD2 (6 bases). The V gene's germline CDR1 is LNHNV and CDR2 YYDKDF (reference sequence). The CDR3 is made up of 15 amino acids. Trimming shortened V by 4 bases and J by 3 bases, and 14 bases separated the two germline ends. CDR3 residues: CATSTGTWGTDTQYF. The CDR3 region has the DNA TGTGCCACCAGCACCGGGACTTGGGGGACAGATACGCAGTATTTT.

The rearrangement joins TRBV5-1 to TRBJ1-1; TRBD1 matches 9 bases. CDR3 length equals 14 residues. Unmatched junction bases numbered 5, after V lost 4 bases and J lost 4 bases. The germline gives CDR1 SGHRS, CDR2 YFSETQ. The CDR3: CASSTGQGLTEAFF. In nucleotides, the CDR3 is TGCGCCAGCAGCACCGGACAGGGGCTCACTGAAGCTTTCTTT. The full variable domain, completed using reference TRBV5-1 and TRBJ1-1, is KAGVTQTPRYLIKTRGQQVTLSCSPISGHRSVSWYQQTPGQGLQFLFEYFSETQRNKGNFPGRFSGRQFSNSRSEMNVSTLELGDSALYLCASSTGQGLTEAFFGQGTRLTVV.

There are a few counts of this clonotype. This CDR3 is CATRPGTVPTGELFF. CDR3 nucleotide sequence: TGTGCCACCAGACCGGGGACGGTGCCTACCGGGGAGCTGTTTTTT. The chain has TRBV24-1 and TRBJ2-2; D may match TRBD1 or TRBD2 (5 bases each). Germline V lookup: CDR1 KGHDR, CDR2 SFDVKD. CDR3 length: 15 amino acids. V was cut by 7 bases and J by 5 bases, with 16 bases left in between.

V is TRBV29-1 and J is TRBJ1-1; TRBD1 might be the D (5 bases). The CDR3 has 12 amino acids. V lost 3 bases and J 5 bases, leaving 10 bases between the germline ends. The germline gives CDR1 SQVTM, CDR2 ANQGSEA. The CDR3: CSVDWGRTEAFF. CDR3 bases: TGCAGCGTTGATTGGGGGAGAACTGAAGCTTTCTTT.

The rearrangement links TRBV2 to TRBJ1-2; D ambiguous. The CDR3 loop spans 14 amino acids. Germline loops: CDR1 SNHLY, CDR2 FYNNEI. The germline V and J ends were trimmed by 0 bases and 7 bases, with 12 bases remaining between them. In DNA form, the CDR3 reads TGTGCCAGCAGTGAAGCGCTTCAACTGAGTGGCTACACCTTC. Its translation: CASSEALQLSGYTF.

This chain connects TRBV7-9 to TRBJ2-7; 11 nucleotides match TRBD2. J was trimmed by 3 bases and V by 1 base; bases with no gene match: 5. This CDR3 contains 16 residues. Per germline, CDR1 SEHNR and CDR2 FQNEAQ (reference sequence). In DNA form, the CDR3 reads TGTGCCAGCAGCTTAGTGGTAGCGGGAGGGGACTACGAGCAGTACTTC. This translates into CASSLVVAGGDYEQYF.

This clonotype was picked up a small number of times. The rearrangement links TRBV4-1 to TRBJ1-5, with TRBD1 matching 8 bases. The CDR3 extends over 15 amino acids. V gave up 3 bases and J gave up 6 bases; unmatched junction bases: 7. The germline V gene encodes CDR1 MGHRA and CDR2 YSYEKL. CDR3 region: CASSHDRGSGQPQHF. For the CDR3, the DNA is TGCGCCAGCAGCCACGACAGGGGAAGCGGTCAGCCCCAGCATTTT.

V and J are TRBV7-2 and TRBJ2-7; possible D gene TRBD2, 7 bases. The CDR3 is 15 residues long. Germline lookup yields CDR1 SGHTA and CDR2 FQGNSA. V gave up 4 bases and J gave up 1 base, with 14 bases separating them. CDR3 in DNA: TGTGCCAGCAGCTCTCGGCGGGGGCGGTCCTACGAGCAGTACTTC. Translation: CASSSRRGRSYEQYF. The full variable domain, completed using reference TRBV7-2 and TRBJ2-7, is GAGVSQSPSNKVTEKGKDVELRCDPISGHTALYWYRQSLGQGLEFLIYFQGNSAPDKSGLPSDRFSAERTGGSVSTLTIQRTQQEDSAVYLCASSSRRGRSYEQYFGPGTRLTVT.

This clonotype was observed a few times. Here the CDR3 DNA reads TGTGCCAGCAGCTTATGGCAAGGCGAGCAGTACTTC. It is translated as CASSLWQGEQYF. The chain links TRBV7-9 to TRBJ2-7, with no clear D. V was pared by 2 bases and J by 6 bases, with 8 bases between. This CDR3 is 12 amino acids long. The germline gives CDR1 SEHNR, CDR2 FQNEAQ (reference sequence).

The J gene is TRBJ2-7, the V gene TRBV30; D might be TRBD1 (6 bases). Germline lookup yields CDR1 GTSNPN and CDR2 SVGIG (reference sequence). V was pared by 5 bases and J by 6 bases, with 11 bases between. The CDR3 is 11 residues long. In DNA, the CDR3 is TGTGCCTGGGCAGGGGCGGTCGAGCAGTACTTC. Protein product: CAWAGAVEQYF.

The table lists this clonotype with a few counts. The DNA for the CDR3 is TGTGCCAGCAGATGGCAGGGCGACAATCAGCCCCAGCATTTT. The encoded protein is CASRWQGDNQPQHF. The V and J genes are TRBV2 and TRBJ1-5; perhaps TRBD1 as D (5 bases). V lost 6 bases to trimming and J lost 3 bases, with 12 bases between them. Germline CDR1 is SNHLY and CDR2 is FYNNEI. CDR3 length: 14 residues.

The rearrangement links TRBV6-2 or TRBV6-3 to TRBJ2-7, with no clear D. The germline V gene has CDR1 MNHEY and CDR2 SVGEGT. The CDR3 extends over 12 amino acids. With 5 bases removed from V and 3 bases from J, the gap between germline ends came to 8 bases. This CDR3 is CASSSPRYEQYF. In DNA form, the CDR3 reads TGTGCCAGCAGTAGTCCTCGCTACGAGCAGTACTTC.

This clonotype has a handful of counts. The V and J genes are TRBV5-1 and TRBJ2-7; no reliable D call. Deletions cut 4 bases from V and 1 base from J, with 9 bases between. Germline V CDR1 and CDR2: SGHRS, YFSETQ. The CDR3 has 13 amino acids. In DNA, the CDR3 is TGCGCCAGCAGCGTGACACCGTCCTACGAGCAGTACTTC. This codes for CASSVTPSYEQYF.

V gene TRBV24-1 combines with J gene TRBJ1-2; a possible D gene is TRBD1 (5 bases). Germline values: CDR1 KGHDR, CDR2 SFDVKD. The CDR3 covers 14 residues. V dropped 1 base and J dropped 6 bases, with 11 bases sitting between them. The CDR3 loop reads CATSDFGGANGYTF. Here the CDR3 DNA reads TGTGCCACCAGTGATTTCGGAGGGGCCAATGGCTACACCTTC.

At least ten counts were recorded for this clonotype. The chain recombines TRBV5-6 with TRBJ2-7; 7 positions match TRBD1. Germline V gives CDR1 SGHDT, CDR2 YYEEEE. This CDR3 has 16 residues. Trimming cost V 2 bases and J 3 bases; bases outside gene matches: 11. In DNA form, the CDR3 reads TGTGCCAGCAGCTTTTTCGGTACGGGACAGATCTACGAGCAGTACTTC. It codes for CASSFFGTGQIYEQYF.

CDR3 residues: CSVGLASTGELFF. The CDR3 nucleotides read TGCAGCGTGGGACTAGCTTCCACCGGGGAGCTGTTTTTT. The chain recombines TRBV29-1 with TRBJ2-2; 9 bases map to TRBD2. Germline V gene data show CDR1 as SQVTM and CDR2 as ANQGSEA. The V and J ends lost 6 bases and 4 bases, in that order; junction bases with no gene match: 3. This CDR3 region has 13 residues.